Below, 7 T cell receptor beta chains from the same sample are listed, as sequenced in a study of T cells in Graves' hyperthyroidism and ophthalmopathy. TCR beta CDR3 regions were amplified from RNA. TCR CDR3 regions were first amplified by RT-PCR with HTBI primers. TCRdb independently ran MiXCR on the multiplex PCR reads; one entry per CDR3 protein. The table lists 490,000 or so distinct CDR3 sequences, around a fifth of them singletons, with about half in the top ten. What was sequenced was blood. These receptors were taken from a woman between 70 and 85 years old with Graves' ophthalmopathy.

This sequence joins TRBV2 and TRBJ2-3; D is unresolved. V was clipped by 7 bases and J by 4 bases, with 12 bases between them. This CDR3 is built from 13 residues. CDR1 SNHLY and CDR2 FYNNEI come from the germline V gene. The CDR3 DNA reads TGTGCCAGCACCGACGGATGCTCAGATACGCAGTATTTT. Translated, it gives CASTDGCSDTQYF.

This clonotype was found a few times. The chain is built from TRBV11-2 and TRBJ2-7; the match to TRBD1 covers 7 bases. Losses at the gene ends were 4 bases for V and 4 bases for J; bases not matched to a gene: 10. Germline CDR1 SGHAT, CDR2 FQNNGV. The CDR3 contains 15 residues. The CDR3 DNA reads TGTGCCAGCAGCTCCGGGACAGTAAAGATATACGAGCAGTACTTC. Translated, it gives CASSSGTVKIYEQYF.

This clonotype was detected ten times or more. In DNA form, the CDR3 reads TGTGCCAGCAGTCCCCGGCGGGCCAGGAGCACTGAAGCTTTCTTT. Translating gives CASSPRRARSTEAFF. The chain has TRBV12-3 or TRBV12-4 and TRBJ1-1, with unresolved D. Trimming shortened V by 5 bases and J by 4 bases, and 17 bases separated the two germline ends. The CDR3 runs 15 residues.

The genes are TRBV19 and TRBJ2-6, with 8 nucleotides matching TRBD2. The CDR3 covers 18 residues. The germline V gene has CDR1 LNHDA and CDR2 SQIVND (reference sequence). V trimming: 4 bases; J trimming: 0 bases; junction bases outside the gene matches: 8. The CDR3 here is CASSTPRGGSSGANVLTF. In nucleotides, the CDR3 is TGTGCCAGTAGTACCCCTCGGGGGGGGAGCTCTGGGGCCAACGTCCTGACTTTC. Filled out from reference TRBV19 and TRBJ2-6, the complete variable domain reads DGGITQSPKYLFRKEGQNVTLSCEQNLNHDAMYWYRQDPGQGLRLIYYSQIVNDFQKGDIAEGYSVSREKKESFPLTVTSAQKNPTAFYLCASSTPRGGSSGANVLTFGAGSRLTVL.

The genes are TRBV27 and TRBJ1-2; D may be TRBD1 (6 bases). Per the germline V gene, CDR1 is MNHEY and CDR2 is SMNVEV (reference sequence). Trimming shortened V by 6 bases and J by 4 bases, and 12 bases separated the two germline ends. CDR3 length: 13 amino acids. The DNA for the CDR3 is TGTGCCAGCAGAGCGGGGGGCGCCTATGGCTACACCTTC. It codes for CASRAGGAYGYTF.

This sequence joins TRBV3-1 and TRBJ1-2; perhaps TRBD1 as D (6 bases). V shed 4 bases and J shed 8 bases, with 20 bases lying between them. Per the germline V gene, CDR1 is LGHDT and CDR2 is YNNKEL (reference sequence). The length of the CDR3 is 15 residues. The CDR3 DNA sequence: TGTGCCAGCAGCCTCCTGGTGGGGGGGGCGGAGGGCTACACCTTC. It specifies CASSLLVGGAEGYTF.

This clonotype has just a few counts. The chain's CDR3 is CASKRTGSSQPQHF. The CDR3, as DNA: TGTGCCAGCAAGCGGACAGGGAGTTCTCAGCCCCAGCATTTT. This rearrangement joins TRBV6-1 to TRBJ1-5; 8 nucleotides agree with TRBD1. V dropped 7 bases and J dropped 6; count of bases not matched to a gene: 8. The V gene's germline CDR1 is MNHNS and CDR2 SASEGT. This CDR3 comprises 14 residues.